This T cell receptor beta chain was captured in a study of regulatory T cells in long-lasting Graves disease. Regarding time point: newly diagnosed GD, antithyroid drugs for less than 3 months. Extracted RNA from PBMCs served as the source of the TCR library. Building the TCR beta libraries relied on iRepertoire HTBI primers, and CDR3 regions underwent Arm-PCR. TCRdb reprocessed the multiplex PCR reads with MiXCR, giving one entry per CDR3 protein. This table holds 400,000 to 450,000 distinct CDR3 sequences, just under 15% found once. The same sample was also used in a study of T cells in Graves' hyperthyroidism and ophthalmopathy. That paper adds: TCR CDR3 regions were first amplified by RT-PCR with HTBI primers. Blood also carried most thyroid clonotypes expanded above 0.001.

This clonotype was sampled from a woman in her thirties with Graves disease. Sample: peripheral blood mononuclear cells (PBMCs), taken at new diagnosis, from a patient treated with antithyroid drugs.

CDR3 nucleotides: TGTGCCAGCAGTGTCCAAGGAGGAGGGGGTACCCATGAGCAGTTCTTC. This sequence encodes CASSVQGGGGTHEQFF. The chain carries TRBV2 and TRBJ2-1; tentatively, D is TRBD1 or TRBD2 (6 bases each). From germline, CDR1 is SNHLY and CDR2 FYNNEI. V gave up 4 bases and J gave up 8 bases, with 21 bases separating them. This CDR3 spans 16 amino acids.